The 26 T cell receptor beta chains below were found in one sample sequenced in a study of regulatory T cells in long-lasting Graves disease. Arm-PCR of CDR3 regions and iRepertoire HTBI primers were used to build TCR beta libraries. TCRdb processed the multiplex PCR reads anew with MiXCR; each CDR3 protein has one entry. This table has 350,000 to 450,000 distinct CDR3 sequences, approximately 23% appearing once. Described time point: persistent/refractory GD, antithyroid drugs over 5 years with positive TRAb. The TCR library was made from RNA extracted from PBMCs. The specimen comprised peripheral blood mononuclear cells (PBMCs), sampled when the disease was refractory, from a patient treated with antithyroid drugs. These TCRs come from a woman in her thirties or forties with Graves disease.

This clonotype was counted at least ten times. This chain links TRBV19 with TRBJ2-5; the match to TRBD2 covers 7 bases. This CDR3 is 16 amino acids long. V dropped 2 bases and J dropped 3; count of bases not matched to a gene: 9. Germline assignment: CDR1 LNHDA and CDR2 SQIVND (reference sequence). The CDR3 region has the DNA TGTGCCAGTAGTATACACCGCGGGAGCTCCAAAGAGACCCAGTACTTC. It encodes CASSIHRGSSKETQYF.

In this sample, this clonotype turned up many times. J is TRBJ1-3 and V is TRBV2; no clear D gene. The V gene's germline CDR1 is SNHLY and CDR2 FYNNEI. With 6 bases removed from V and 4 bases from J, the gap between germline ends came to 13 bases. This CDR3 contains 14 residues. The CDR3 loop reads CASRKHGYGNTIYF. CDR3 in DNA: TGTGCCAGCAGAAAGCACGGATACGGAAACACCATATATTTT.

This clonotype was found many times. J is TRBJ1-5 and V is TRBV29-1; 9 positions match TRBD1. The V and J ends lost 7 bases and 1 base, in that order; junction bases with no gene match: 5. The CDR3 has 14 residues. Germline V gene sequence: CDR1 SQVTM, CDR2 ANQGSEA. The CDR3 bases are TGCAGCGCCGTGACAGGGGGGAGCAATCAGCCCCAGCATTTT. Translating it yields CSAVTGGSNQPQHF.

This chain links TRBV19 with TRBJ1-4; D is perhaps TRBD1 (6 bases). In germline, CDR1 is LNHDA, CDR2 SQIVND (reference sequence). This CDR3 has 17 amino acids. Trimming removed 3 bases from V and 8 bases from J, with 22 bases in between. DNA of the CDR3: TGTGCCAGTAGTATCGATGACAGGACCCAGGCTATCGAAAAACTGTTTTTT. Its protein product is CASSIDDRTQAIEKLFF.

This clonotype was seen a few times. V is TRBV11-2 and J is TRBJ2-7; D ambiguous. This CDR3 is 13 amino acids long. From germline, CDR1 is SGHAT and CDR2 FQNNGV. V shed 2 bases and J shed 3 bases, with 8 bases lying between them. The CDR3 protein is CASSLFLYYEQYF. The CDR3 DNA reads as TGTGCCAGCAGCTTATTTCTATACTACGAGCAGTACTTC.

The rearrangement joins TRBV20-1 to TRBJ2-7; TRBD1 matches 8 bases. Per germline, CDR1 DFQATT and CDR2 SNEGSKA (reference sequence). This CDR3 comprises 13 residues. The trim removed 7 bases at V and 2 bases at J, leaving 7 bases unmatched. The CDR3 coding sequence is TGCAGTGTCGAGGGACAGGTAACCTACGAGCAGTACTTC. Translation: CSVEGQVTYEQYF.

This clonotype was counted a single time. This could be a read error, since a much larger clone is one nucleotide away. The rearrangement links TRBV5-1 to TRBJ2-2; TRBD2 matches 9 bases. CDR3 length equals 14 residues. Germline assignment: CDR1 SGHRS and CDR2 YFSETQ. The CDR3 DNA sequence: TGCGCCAGCAGCCAGGGACTAGCAACCGGGGAGCTGTCTTTT. Translation: CASSQGLATGELSF.

The CDR3 spells CASSSYWDRLLMNTEAFF. The CDR3 DNA is TGTGCCAGCAGCTCTTATTGGGACCGACTACTCATGAACACTGAAGCTTTCTTT. V is TRBV7-9 and J is TRBJ1-1; D perhaps matches TRBD1 (5 bases). The germline V gene has CDR1 SEHNR and CDR2 FQNEAQ (reference sequence). V lost 4 bases and J lost 0, with 21 bases in between. The CDR3 runs 18 residues.

Regarding this clonotype: This may be a read error, as it is one base from a much larger clone. The rearrangement uses TRBV28 and TRBJ2-2; 10 bases are shared with TRBD2. CDR1 is MDHEN and CDR2 is SYDVKM in the germline V gene. There are 14 residues in the CDR3. V lost 6 bases, J lost 6 bases, and 4 bases stayed unmatched. The CDR3 here is CASRAGGYSGELFF. As DNA, the CDR3 is TGTGCCAGCAGAGCGGGAGGGTACTCCGGGGAGCTGTTTTTT.

V gene TRBV6-5 combines with J gene TRBJ2-2, with 14 bases aligning to TRBD2. Germline lookup yields CDR1 MNHEY and CDR2 SVGAGI. The CDR3 is 19 residues long. The V segment lost 0 bases and the J segment 8 bases; nucleotides outside the gene matches: 11. CDR3 nucleotides: TGTGCCAGCAGTTACTCGATCCCCGGACTAGCGGGAGGTTATGGGGAGCTGTTTTTT. Its translation is CASSYSIPGLAGGYGELFF.

This clonotype occurred many times. The chain is built from TRBV28 and TRBJ2-2, with D maybe TRBD2 (5 bases). V was clipped by 1 base and J by 7 bases, with 10 bases between them. In germline, CDR1 is MDHEN, CDR2 SYDVKM. The CDR3 has 14 residues. The CDR3: CASSLLAGHGELFF. The CDR3 DNA follows: TGTGCCAGCAGTTTATTGGCGGGTCACGGGGAGCTGTTTTTT.

This clonotype was observed many times. Here the CDR3 DNA reads TGTGCCAGCAGCACAGGGGACGGGGAGCTGTTTTTT. Its protein product is CASSTGDGELFF. The rearrangement links TRBV12-3 or TRBV12-4 to TRBJ2-2, with 7 bases that match TRBD1. This CDR3 has 12 amino acids. Unmatched junction bases numbered 2, after V lost 6 bases and J lost 7 bases.

This chain joins TRBV18 and TRBJ2-5, with 7 bases lining up with TRBD1. This CDR3 is 13 amino acids long. CDR1 is KGHSH, CDR2 LQKENI, per germline. Trimming took 6 bases from V and 2 from J; bases not matched to a gene: 3. CDR3 in amino acids: CASSTTGQETQYF. The CDR3, as DNA: TGTGCCAGCTCGACGACAGGGCAAGAGACCCAGTACTTC.

The V and J genes are TRBV7-9 and TRBJ2-2, with TRBD1 matching over 8 bases. CDR3 size: 16 residues. The germline CDR1 and CDR2 sequences are SEHNR and FQNEAQ (reference sequence). Trimming took 0 bases from V and 1 from J; bases not matched to a gene: 1. The CDR3 loop is CASSLAGTGNTGELFF. CDR3 nucleotides: TGTGCCAGCAGCTTAGCGGGGACAGGGAACACCGGGGAGCTGTTTTTT. The full variable domain, with the rest looked up from reference TRBV7-9 and TRBJ2-2, is DTGVSQNPRHKITKRGQNVTFRCDPISEHNRLYWYRQTLGQGPEFLTYFQNEAQLEKSRLLSDRFSAERPKGSFSTLEIQRTEQGDSAMYLCASSLAGTGNTGELFFGEGSRLTVL.

This clonotype was seen many times. The rearrangement uses TRBV28 and TRBJ2-7, with 9 bases aligning to TRBD2. J gave up 2 bases and V 6 bases, and 8 bases lay outside the gene matches. The CDR3 consists of 15 residues. Germline CDR1 MDHEN, CDR2 SYDVKM. The CDR3 sequence: CASRIRTSVTYEQYF. The CDR3 nucleotides read TGTGCCAGCAGGATAAGGACTAGCGTCACCTACGAGCAGTACTTC.

This clonotype turned up a few times. CDR3 protein: CSVQTSGSKETQYF. The CDR3 nucleotides are TGCAGTGTCCAGACTAGCGGGTCGAAAGAGACCCAGTACTTC. The chain has TRBV20-1 and TRBJ2-5; 10 positions match TRBD2. Per the germline V gene, CDR1 is DFQATT and CDR2 is SNEGSKA (reference sequence). The CDR3 runs 14 residues. Losses at the gene ends were 7 bases for V and 3 bases for J; bases not matched to a gene: 8.

The chain combines TRBV19 with TRBJ1-5; possibly TRBD1 for D (6 bases). The CDR3 is made up of 16 amino acids. In germline, CDR1 is LNHDA, CDR2 SQIVND (reference sequence). Trimming removed 3 bases from V and 0 bases from J, with 12 bases in between. The CDR3 is CASSIWAGDSNQPQHF. The CDR3 region has the DNA TGTGCCAGTAGTATTTGGGCAGGGGATAGCAATCAGCCCCAGCATTTT. Complete variable domain (other parts from reference TRBV19 and TRBJ1-5): DGGITQSPKYLFRKEGQNVTLSCEQNLNHDAMYWYRQDPGQGLRLIYYSQIVNDFQKGDIAEGYSVSREKKESFPLTVTSAQKNPTAFYLCASSIWAGDSNQPQHFGDGTRLSIL.

The chain couples TRBV5-1 to TRBJ2-7; maybe TRBD2 (6 bases). The CDR3 extends over 14 amino acids. V dropped 4 bases and J dropped 1 base, with 12 bases sitting between them. Per germline, CDR1 SGHRS and CDR2 YFSETQ. The CDR3 sequence: CASSHRDFSYEQYF. The CDR3 DNA reads TGCGCCAGCAGCCACCGGGACTTTTCCTACGAGCAGTACTTC.

The rearrangement links TRBV20-1 to TRBJ2-7, with TRBD2 matching over 8 bases. The junction had 3 bases not matched to a gene; V was cut back by 1 base and J by 4 bases. Germline V gene lookup returns CDR1 DFQATT and CDR2 SNEGSKA (reference sequence). There are 13 residues in the CDR3. CDR3 nucleotide sequence: TGCAGTGCTAGAGTAGCGGGGAGATACGAGCAGTACTTC. Its protein product is CSARVAGRYEQYF.

This clonotype was seen a handful of times. This sequence joins TRBV25-1 and TRBJ2-2, with TRBD2 identical over 11 bases. Trimming removed 1 base from V and 3 bases from J; junction bases left unmatched: 7. CDR1 MGHDK and CDR2 SYGVNS come from the germline V gene. This CDR3 contains 18 residues. The DNA for the CDR3 is TGTGCCAGCAGTGAATTGGGTAGCGGGAGGGCCGACACCGGGGAGCTGTTTTTT. Its protein is CASSELGSGRADTGELFF. The full variable domain, rest sourced from reference TRBV25-1 and TRBJ2-2, is EADIYQTPRYLVIGTGKKITLECSQTMGHDKMYWYQQDPGMELHLIHYSYGVNSTEKGDLSSESTVSRIRTEHFPLTLESARPSHTSQYLCASSELGSGRADTGELFFGEGSRLTVL.

This chain connects TRBV5-1 to TRBJ2-7, with a possible D match to TRBD1 (6 bases). This CDR3 has 14 amino acids. The germline V and J ends were trimmed by 4 bases and 3 bases, with 14 bases remaining between them. Germline CDR1 SGHRS, CDR2 YFSETQ. In nucleotides, the CDR3 is TGCGCCAGCAGCCTCGGGACAAGGGACTACGAGCAGTACTTC. This codes for CASSLGTRDYEQYF.

This clonotype came up a few times. The chain links TRBV5-8 to TRBJ1-1; TRBD2 matches at 12 bases. Matching the DNA end better, TRBJ2-3 makes the J call doubtful. CDR1 is SGHTS, CDR2 YDEGEE, per germline. This CDR3 is 16 amino acids long. Written as DNA, the CDR3 is TGTGCCAGCAGCTTGGGGACTAGCGGGATGTACGATACGCAGTATTTT. Translating it yields CASSLGTSGMYDTQYF.

V gene TRBV6-9 combines with J gene TRBJ2-2; TRBD2 agrees at 14 bases. Looked up from germline, CDR1 is MNHGY and CDR2 is SVAAGI. The CDR3 length is 16 residues. The ends lost 1 base at V and 9 bases at J; junction bases unmatched: 4. The CDR3 spells CASSYFGLAGGRELFF. In DNA, the CDR3 is TGTGCCAGCAGTTATTTCGGACTAGCGGGAGGCCGGGAGCTGTTTTTT.

This clonotype was detected many times. CDR3 in DNA: TGTGCCAGCAGCTCCTGGGAGGGAAACATTCAGTACTTC. Its translation is CASSSWEGNIQYF. This chain connects TRBV7-8 to TRBJ2-4; 7 nucleotides match TRBD2. Germline CDR1 is SGHVS and CDR2 is FQNEAQ. The CDR3 consists of 13 residues. J lost 6 bases, V lost 4 bases, and 3 bases had no gene match.

This chain connects TRBV7-9 to TRBJ1-1; D uncertain. Germline loops: CDR1 SEHNR, CDR2 FQNEAQ (reference sequence). The CDR3 totals 14 residues. Deletions cut 2 bases from V and 4 bases from J, with 11 bases between. CDR3 nucleotides: TGTGCCAGCAGCTTAAGTCTGCGGGGCACTGAAGCTTTCTTT. This codes for CASSLSLRGTEAFF.

This clonotype was seen only a few times. V gene TRBV12-3 or TRBV12-4 combines with J gene TRBJ2-7; no firm D call. This CDR3 is 11 amino acids long. V was trimmed by 1 base and J by 12 bases, leaving 10 bases between them. CDR3 sequence (DNA): TGTGCCAGCAGTTTAGGGGTTGTGCGGTACTTC. Its translation is CASSLGVVRYF.